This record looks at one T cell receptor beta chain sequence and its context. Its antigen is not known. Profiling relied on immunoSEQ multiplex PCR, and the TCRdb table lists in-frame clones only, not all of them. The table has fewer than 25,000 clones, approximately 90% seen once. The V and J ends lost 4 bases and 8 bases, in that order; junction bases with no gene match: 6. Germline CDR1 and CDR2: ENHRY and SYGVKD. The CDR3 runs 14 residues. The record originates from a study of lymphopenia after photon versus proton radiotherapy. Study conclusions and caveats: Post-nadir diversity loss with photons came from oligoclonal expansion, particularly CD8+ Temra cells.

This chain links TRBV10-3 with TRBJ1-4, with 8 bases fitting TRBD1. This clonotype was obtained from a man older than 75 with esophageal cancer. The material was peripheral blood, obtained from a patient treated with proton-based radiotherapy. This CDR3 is CAISGTGSREKLFF. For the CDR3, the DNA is TGTGCCATCAGTGGGACAGGGTCCAGAGAAAAACTGTTTTTT.